Presented here are 5 T cell receptor beta chains from one specimen sequenced in a study of blood T cell repertoires in COVID-19 (dated by TCRdb to 2019 to 2021). The library was generated by the immunoSEQ multiplex PCR assay. Held by TCRdb, this immuneACCESS table contains in-frame sequences only and omits some clones. Under half of the omission traces to an unresolved V gene where checked; the cause of the rest is unknown. This sample has over 200,000 clones in its table, and about nine tenths of those were observed once. Around 15% of the sample lies in the top ten. The sample taken for sequencing was PBMCs or T cells enriched from blood (not recorded which). These receptors were taken from a man aged 18 to 35 who had recovered from COVID-19.

This sequence joins TRBV28 and TRBJ2-5, with 12 bases aligning to TRBD2. The germline CDR1 and CDR2 sequences are MDHEN and SYDVKM. After removal of 6 bases from V and 4 bases from J, the junction contained 3 bases not matched to a gene. The CDR3 totals 14 residues. The CDR3 loop is CASRTSGRIETQYF. CDR3 in DNA: TGTGCCAGCAGGACTAGCGGGAGAATAGAGACCCAGTACTTC.

The chain recombines TRBV7-9 with TRBJ1-1, with TRBD1 matching 7 bases. This CDR3 comprises 13 residues. The junction had 5 bases not matched to a gene; V was cut back by 4 bases and J by 6 bases. Per germline, CDR1 SEHNR and CDR2 FQNEAQ (reference sequence). The CDR3 sequence: CASSSRQGAEAFF. In nucleotides, the CDR3 is TGTGCCAGCAGCTCCCGGCAGGGGGCTGAAGCTTTCTTT. The full variable domain, its missing parts supplied by reference TRBV7-9 and TRBJ1-1, is DTGVSQNPRHKITKRGQNVTFRCDPISEHNRLYWYRQTLGQGPEFLTYFQNEAQLEKSRLLSDRFSAERPKGSFSTLEIQRTEQGDSAMYLCASSSRQGAEAFFGQGTRLTVV.

Ten or more counts support this clone. This chain links TRBV9 with TRBJ1-2, with TRBD1 as a possible D gene (6 bases). The germline V gene has CDR1 SGDLS and CDR2 YYNGEE. This CDR3 is 17 amino acids long. V was clipped by 3 bases and J by 0 bases, with 18 bases between them. DNA of the CDR3: TGTGCCAGCAGCGCCTTGACAGGCCAAGGGGCTAACTATGGCTACACCTTC. This encodes CASSALTGQGANYGYTF.

The chain links TRBV12-5 to TRBJ2-7; weak D call: TRBD2 (6 bases). V was clipped by 2 bases and J by 6 bases, with 11 bases between them. The CDR3 has 13 amino acids. Per germline, CDR1 LGHNT and CDR2 FRNRAP. Written as DNA, the CDR3 is TGTGCTAGTGGTTTGTTGGGAGGCGGCGAGCAGTACTTC. Its protein product is CASGLLGGGEQYF.

This clone was observed once. The chain links TRBV7-9 to TRBJ2-3; 8 positions agree with TRBD2. Trimming cost V 6 bases and J 6 bases; bases outside gene matches: 11. Germline values: CDR1 SEHNR, CDR2 FQNEAQ (reference sequence). The CDR3 has 15 residues. This CDR3 reads CASRGLGGRPDTQYF. The CDR3, as DNA: TGTGCCAGCAGAGGCCTGGGCGGGAGGCCTGATACGCAGTATTTT.